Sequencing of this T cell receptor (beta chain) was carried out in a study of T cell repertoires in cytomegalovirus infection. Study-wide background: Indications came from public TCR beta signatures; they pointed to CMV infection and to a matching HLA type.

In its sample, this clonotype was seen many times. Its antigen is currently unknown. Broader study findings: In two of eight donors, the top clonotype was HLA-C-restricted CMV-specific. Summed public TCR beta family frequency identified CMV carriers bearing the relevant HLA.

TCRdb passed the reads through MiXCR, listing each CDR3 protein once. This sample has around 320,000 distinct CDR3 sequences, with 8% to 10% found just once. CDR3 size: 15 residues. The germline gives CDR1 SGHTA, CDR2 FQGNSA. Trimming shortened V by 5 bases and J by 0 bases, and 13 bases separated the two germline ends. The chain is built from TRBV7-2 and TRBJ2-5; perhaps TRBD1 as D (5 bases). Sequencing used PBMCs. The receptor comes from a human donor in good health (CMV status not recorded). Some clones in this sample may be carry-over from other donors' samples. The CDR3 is CASSRTNPYQETQYF. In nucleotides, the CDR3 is TGTGCCAGCAGCCGGACAAATCCGTACCAAGAGACCCAGTACTTC.